This T cell receptor beta chain was recovered during a study of blood T cell repertoires in COVID-19. The overall study: Samples came from the United States, Italy and Spain, spanning acute and convalescent COVID-19.

CDR1 and CDR2 from the germline V gene are MDHEN and SYDVKM. The CDR3 extends over 14 amino acids. The ends were cut back, 3 bases at V and 4 bases at J, with 10 bases in the middle. One Seattle source followed patients from active infection through their disease course. Original analysis: Researchers report that nucleated cell counts were estimated from reference gene primer amplification. Method: immunoSEQ multiplex PCR; TCRdb's copy keeps in-frame clones and lacks some. V and J calls and clone size are those listed in that table; D and trimming were worked out from the DNA. The sample carries about 410,000 clones, 89% recorded once.

Sample: peripheral blood. The chain uses TRBV28 and TRBJ1-5, with D maybe TRBD1 (5 bases). This receptor was obtained from a woman aged 40 to 50 with COVID-19, enrolled during active disease. CDR3 protein: CASSFFQGNQPQHF. CDR3 DNA sequence: TGTGCCAGCAGTTTTTTCCAGGGAAATCAGCCCCAGCATTTT.